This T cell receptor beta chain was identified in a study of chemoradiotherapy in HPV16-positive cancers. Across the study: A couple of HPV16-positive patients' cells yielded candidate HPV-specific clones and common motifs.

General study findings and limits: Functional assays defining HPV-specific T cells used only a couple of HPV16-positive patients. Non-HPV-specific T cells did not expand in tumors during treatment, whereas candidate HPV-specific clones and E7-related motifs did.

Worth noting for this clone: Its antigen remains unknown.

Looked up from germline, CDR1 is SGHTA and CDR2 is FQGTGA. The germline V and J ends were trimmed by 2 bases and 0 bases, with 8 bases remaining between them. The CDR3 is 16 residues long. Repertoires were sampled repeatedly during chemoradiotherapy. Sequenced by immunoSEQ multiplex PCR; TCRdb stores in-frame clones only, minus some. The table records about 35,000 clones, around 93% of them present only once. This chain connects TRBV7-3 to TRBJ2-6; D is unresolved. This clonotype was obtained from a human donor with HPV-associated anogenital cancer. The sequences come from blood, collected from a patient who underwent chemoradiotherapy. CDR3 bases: TGTGCCAGCAGCTTATATCGGAGCTCTGGGGCCAACGTCCTGACTTTC. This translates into CASSLYRSSGANVLTF. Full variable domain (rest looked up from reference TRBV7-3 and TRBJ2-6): GAGVSQTPSNKVTEKGKYVELRCDPISGHTALYWYRQSLGQGPEFLIYFQGTGAADDSGLPNDRFFAVRPEGSVSTLKIQRTERGDSAVYLCASSLYRSSGANVLTFGAGSRLTVL.